The rows below give T cell receptor beta chains drawn from one sample of a study of blood T cell repertoires in COVID-19. Data came from immunoSEQ multiplex PCR; TCRdb stores just in-frame clones and leaves some out. Among some 300,000 clones listed, around 84% were seen once. The sequencing sample was made of peripheral blood. These receptors were obtained from a man between 65 and 85 years old with acute or convalescent COVID-19. Both conserved end residues are part of each CDR3. The D gene is left open where the match is weak. Clone size is not always given. Where it is, it says once, few, many or a class for expanded clones.

d_gene,v_gene,len,j_gene,abundance,CDR3aa,CDR3nt
NA,TRBV28,15,TRBJ2-7,once,CASTSRRGAVYEQYF,TGTGCCAGCACGTCGAGACGGGGGGCGGTCTACGAGCAGTACTTC
TRBD2,TRBV7-2,14,TRBJ2-5,NA,CASSFSGSGETQYF,TGTGCCAGCAGCTTTAGCGGGAGTGGAGAGACCCAGTACTTC
TRBD2,TRBV5-1,17,TRBJ2-1,NA,CASSSTGTTYSYNEQFF,TGCGCCAGCAGCTCTACCGGGACTACCTACTCCTACAATGAGCAGTTCTTC
TRBD2,TRBV5-1,16,TRBJ2-1,once,CASRSAGGSSYNEQFF,TGCGCCAGCAGGTCGGCTGGCGGGAGCTCCTACAATGAGCAGTTCTTC
NA,TRBV11-2,17,TRBJ2-6,NA,CASSLGLPGSGANVLTF,TGTGCCAGCAGCTTAGGTCTCCCAGGCTCTGGGGCCAACGTCCTGACTTTC
NA,TRBV30,14,TRBJ2-3,once,CAWSIAASTDTQYF,TGTGCCTGGAGTATAGCCGCTAGCACAGATACGCAGTATTTT
NA,TRBV27,13,TRBJ2-5,once,CASRRLAEETQYF,TGTGCCAGCAGGAGGTTAGCGGAAGAGACCCAGTACTTC
NA,TRBV6-5,13,TRBJ2-5,NA,CASSRQGGETQYF,TGTGCCAGCAGCCGCCAAGGGGGAGAGACCCAGTACTTC
NA,TRBV4-3,14,TRBJ2-3,few,CASSQELVADTQYF,TGCGCCAGCAGCCAAGAACTAGTCGCGGATACGCAGTATTTT
NA,TRBV10-1,13,TRBJ1-1,NA,CASSDRGETEAFF,TGCGCCAGCAGTGACAGGGGAGAGACTGAAGCTTTCTTT
TRBD1,TRBV4-2,15,TRBJ2-7,NA,CASSQSMGQGYEQYF,TGTGCCAGCAGCCAGTCCATGGGACAGGGGTACGAGCAGTACTTC
NA,TRBV12-5,16,TRBJ2-4,NA,CASGPPLAAARNIQYF,TGTGCTAGTGGCCCCCCGTTAGCTGCCGCGAGAAACATTCAGTACTTC
NA,TRBV5-4,16,TRBJ1-6,NA,CASSLGQQGGNSPLHF,TGTGCCAGCAGCTTGGGGCAGCAGGGAGGCAATTCACCCCTCCACTTT
TRBD1,TRBV28,15,TRBJ1-5,NA,CASSLVTGGNQPQHF,TGTGCCAGCAGTTTAGTTACAGGGGGTAATCAGCCCCAGCATTTT
NA,TRBV6-1,15,TRBJ2-2,NA,CASSEIGKDTGELFF,TGTGCCAGCAGTGAGATCGGGAAGGACACCGGGGAGCTGTTTTTT
TRBD1,TRBV5-1,15,TRBJ2-3,NA,CASSLLTGTTDTQYF,TGCGCCAGCAGCTTGCTGACAGGGACCACAGATACGCAGTATTTT
NA,TRBV24-1,14,TRBJ1-5,NA,CATSDSTGNQPQHF,TGTGCCACCAGTGATTCCACAGGGAATCAGCCCCAGCATTTT
NA,TRBV27,15,TRBJ2-3,NA,CASSFGIGGTDTQYF,TGTGCCAGCAGTTTCGGGATTGGAGGCACAGATACGCAGTATTTT
TRBD1,TRBV15,14,TRBJ1-1,NA,CATSIDRARTEAFF,TGTGCCACCAGCATCGACAGGGCTCGCACTGAAGCTTTCTTT
NA,TRBV19,14,TRBJ2-2,NA,CASTLTANTGELFF,TGTGCCAGTACTTTGACAGCGAACACCGGGGAGCTGTTTTTT
TRBD1,TRBV4-1,14,TRBJ1-5,NA,CASSQGTGVSTQHF,TGCGCCAGCAGCCAGGGTACAGGGGTCTCAACCCAGCATTTT
TRBD1,TRBV6-5,15,TRBJ1-4,NA,CASSSRDRVDEKLFF,TGTGCCAGCAGCTCCCGGGACAGGGTAGACGAAAAACTGTTTTTT
NA,TRBV15,15,TRBJ2-7,NA,CATSRGGRTSYEQYF,TGTGCCACCAGCAGAGGTGGACGGACTTCCTACGAGCAGTACTTC
NA,TRBV7-3,14,TRBJ2-3,NA,CASSQAGSTDTQYF,TGTGCCAGCAGCCAAGCCGGGAGCACAGATACGCAGTATTTT
TRBD1,TRBV27,17,TRBJ2-7,NA,CASSFLLRDRGLHEQYF,TGTGCCAGCAGCTTTCTCCTCCGGGACAGGGGGCTCCACGAGCAGTACTTC
NA,TRBV29-1,14,TRBJ2-4,NA,CSVEEPAGGNIQYF,TGCAGCGTTGAAGAGCCGGCAGGAGGTAACATTCAGTACTTC
NA,TRBV2,13,TRBJ2-5,NA,CASSWTGRETQYF,TGTGCCAGCTCTTGGACGGGGAGAGAGACCCAGTACTTC